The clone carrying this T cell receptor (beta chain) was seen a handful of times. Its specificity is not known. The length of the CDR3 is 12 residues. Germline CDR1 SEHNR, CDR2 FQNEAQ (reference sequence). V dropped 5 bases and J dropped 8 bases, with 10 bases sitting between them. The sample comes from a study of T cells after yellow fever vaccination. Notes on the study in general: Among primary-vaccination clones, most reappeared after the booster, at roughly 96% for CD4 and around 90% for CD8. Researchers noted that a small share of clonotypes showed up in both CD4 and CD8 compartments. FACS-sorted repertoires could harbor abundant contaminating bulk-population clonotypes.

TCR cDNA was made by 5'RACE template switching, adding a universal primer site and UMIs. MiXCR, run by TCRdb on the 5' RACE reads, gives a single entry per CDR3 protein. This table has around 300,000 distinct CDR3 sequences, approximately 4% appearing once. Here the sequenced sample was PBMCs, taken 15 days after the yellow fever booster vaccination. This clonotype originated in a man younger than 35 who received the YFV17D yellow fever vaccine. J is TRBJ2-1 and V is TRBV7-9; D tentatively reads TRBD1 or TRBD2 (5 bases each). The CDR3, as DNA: TGTGCCAGCAGCACCGAGGGGCATGAGCAGTTCTTC. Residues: CASSTEGHEQFF. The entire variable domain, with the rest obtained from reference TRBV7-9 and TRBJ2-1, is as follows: DTGVSQNPRHKITKRGQNVTFRCDPISEHNRLYWYRQTLGQGPEFLTYFQNEAQLEKSRLLSDRFSAERPKGSFSTLEIQRTEQGDSAMYLCASSTEGHEQFFGPGTRLTVL.